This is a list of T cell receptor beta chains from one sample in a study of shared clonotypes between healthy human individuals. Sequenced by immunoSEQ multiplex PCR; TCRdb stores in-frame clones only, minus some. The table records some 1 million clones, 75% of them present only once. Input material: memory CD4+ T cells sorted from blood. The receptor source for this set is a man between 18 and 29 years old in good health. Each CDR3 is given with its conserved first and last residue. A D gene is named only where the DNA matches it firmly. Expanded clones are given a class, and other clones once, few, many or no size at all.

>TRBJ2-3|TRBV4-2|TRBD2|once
TGTGCCAGCAGCCAAGATACGAAGCGGGGGGGCGGAGATACGCAGTATTTT
CASSQDTKRGGGDTQYF
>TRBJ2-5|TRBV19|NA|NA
TGTGCCAGTAGGGGAAACGGGCGAGAGACCCAGTACTTC
CASRGNGRETQYF
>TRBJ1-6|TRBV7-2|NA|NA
TGTGCCAGCAGCTTAGTAGCGGGGCCTAATTCACCCCTCCACTTT
CASSLVAGPNSPLHF
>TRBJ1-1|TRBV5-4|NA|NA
TGTGCCAGCAGCTTGGGGCTAGTCAACACTGAAGCTTTCTTT
CASSLGLVNTEAFF
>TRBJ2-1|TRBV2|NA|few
TGTGCCAGCAGCTGGACGAGGAGGGATGAGCAGTTCTTC
CASSWTRRDEQFF
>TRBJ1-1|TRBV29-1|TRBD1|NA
TGCAGCGTGACAGGGAAGAACACTGAAGCTTTCTTT
CSVTGKNTEAFF
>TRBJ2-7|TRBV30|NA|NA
TGTGCCTGGAGCCCTAATTACGAGCAGTACTTC
CAWSPNYEQYF
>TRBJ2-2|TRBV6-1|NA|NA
TGTGCCAGCATCATGCGAACTAACACCGGGGAGCTGTTTTTT
CASIMRTNTGELFF
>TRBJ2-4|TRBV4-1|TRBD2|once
TGCGCCAGCAGCCCGGGACTAGCGGGAGGACGCGCCAAAAACATTCAGTACTTC
CASSPGLAGGRAKNIQYF
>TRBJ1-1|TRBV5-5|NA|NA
TGTGCCAGCAGCTTGGAGCCGCAGGGAGAAGCTTTCTTT
CASSLEPQGEAFF
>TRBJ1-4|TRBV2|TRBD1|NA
TGTGCCAGCAGCCCCGGGACAGGGGCACCTAATGAAAAACTGTTTTTT
CASSPGTGAPNEKLFF
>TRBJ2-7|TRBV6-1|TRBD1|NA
TGTGCCAGCAGTGGTCTGGGACAGGCGCCCGAGCAGTACTTC
CASSGLGQAPEQYF
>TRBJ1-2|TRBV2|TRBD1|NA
TGTGCCAGCAGCCACCGGGACAGGGGCGACTATGGCTACACCTTC
CASSHRDRGDYGYTF
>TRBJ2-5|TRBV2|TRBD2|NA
TGTGCCAGCAGTGTGACTAGCGGGGGAGAGACCCAGTACTTC
CASSVTSGGETQYF
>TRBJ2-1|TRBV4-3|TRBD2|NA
TGCGCCAGCAGCCAAGCAAGGACTAGGGGCCATGAGCAGTTCTTC
CASSQARTRGHEQFF
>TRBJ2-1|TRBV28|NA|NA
TGTGCCAGCAGTTTATCCAGAGGGAACGATGAGCAGTTCTTC
CASSLSRGNDEQFF
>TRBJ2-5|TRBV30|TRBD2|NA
TGTGCTCGTAGCGGGGGTAGGAAAGAGACCCAGTACTTC
CARSGGRKETQYF
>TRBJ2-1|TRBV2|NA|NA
TGTGCCAGCAGTGCCTTTGGAGGGGGCAATGAGCAGTTCTTC
CASSAFGGGNEQFF
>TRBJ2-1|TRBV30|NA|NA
TGTGCCTGGAGTGCCCCGCCCCACAATGAGCAGTTCTTC
CAWSAPPHNEQFF
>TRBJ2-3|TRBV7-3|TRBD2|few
TGTGCCAGCGGCCGACTAGCCCGGGATACGCAGTATTTT
CASGRLARDTQYF
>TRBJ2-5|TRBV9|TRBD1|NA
TGTGCCAGCAGCGTGGGATGGGGACAGGGAAGGGAGACCCAGTACTTC
CASSVGWGQGRETQYF
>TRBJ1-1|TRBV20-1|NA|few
TGCAGTGCTAGAACCGACACTGAAGCTTTCTTT
CSARTDTEAFF
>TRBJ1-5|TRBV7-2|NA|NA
TGTGCCAGCAGCAGAGGACAGAACAATCAGCCCCAGCATTTT
CASSRGQNNQPQHF
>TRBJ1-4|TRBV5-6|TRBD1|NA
TGTGCCAGCAGCTTGGAGGGACAGGGCCTCGGGTATGAAAAACTGTTTTTT
CASSLEGQGLGYEKLFF
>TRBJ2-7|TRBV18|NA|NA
TGTGCCAGCTCACCACTTCAGAGTTCCTACGAGCAGTACTTC
CASSPLQSSYEQYF
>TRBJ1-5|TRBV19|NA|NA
TGTGCCAGTAGTATGGCAGCATGGGAGTTTATAAATCAGCCCCAGCATTTT
CASSMAAWEFINQPQHF
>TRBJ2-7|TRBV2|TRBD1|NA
TGTGCCAACTGGAAGACAGGGGGGGAGCAGTACTTC
CANWKTGGEQYF
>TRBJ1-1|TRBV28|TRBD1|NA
TGTGCCAGCAGTTTACAGGGGGCCGGCACTGAAGCTTTCTTT
CASSLQGAGTEAFF
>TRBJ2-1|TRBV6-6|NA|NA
TGTGCCAGCAGTTCCAGAGACAGGCAAAATGAGCAGTTCTTC
CASSSRDRQNEQFF
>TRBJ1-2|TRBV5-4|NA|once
TGTGCCAGCAGCGCCAGCTCGGGAAAAGGAAACTATGGCTACACCTTC
CASSASSGKGNYGYTF
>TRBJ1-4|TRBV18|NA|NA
TGTGCCAGCTCACCCCAGGGTAGAGGTGAAAAACTGTTTTTT
CASSPQGRGEKLFF
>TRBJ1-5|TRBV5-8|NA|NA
TGTGCCAGCAGCCCGGGGTTACAGGGAAGACAGCCCCAGCATTTT
CASSPGLQGRQPQHF
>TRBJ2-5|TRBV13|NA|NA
TGTGCCAGCAGCTTAGACAGAAAAGAGACCCAGTACTTC
CASSLDRKETQYF
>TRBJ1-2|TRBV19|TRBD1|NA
TGTGCCAGTAGTGATGGGACAGGGGGGAACTATGGCTACACCTTC
CASSDGTGGNYGYTF
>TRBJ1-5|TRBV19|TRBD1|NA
TGTGCCAGTAGTTCTCCGGGACAGGGGATGAGCAATCAGCCCCAGCATTTT
CASSSPGQGMSNQPQHF
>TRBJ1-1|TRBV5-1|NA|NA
TGCGCCAGCAGCGAGACTGCTAAGAACACTGAAGCTTTCTTT
CASSETAKNTEAFF
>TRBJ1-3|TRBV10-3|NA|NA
TGTGCCGTCGAATCAGAGGGGAGCTCTGGAAACACCATATATTTT
CAVESEGSSGNTIYF
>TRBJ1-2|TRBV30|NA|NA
TGTGCCTGGAGTGTAGTTGAGGGGGTGCACGGGCGTGGCTACACCTTC
CAWSVVEGVHGRGYTF
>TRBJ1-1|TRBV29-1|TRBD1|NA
TGCAGCGCCACCCCACAGGGGGGAGAAGCTTTCTTT
CSATPQGGEAFF
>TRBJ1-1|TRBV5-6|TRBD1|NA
TGTGCCAGCAGCTTGCGCGGGACAGGGACACATAATGAAGCTTTCTTT
CASSLRGTGTHNEAFF
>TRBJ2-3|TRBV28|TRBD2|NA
TGTGCCAGCAGTTTATGGGCTAGCGGGGAGTACACAGATACGCAGTATTTT
CASSLWASGEYTDTQYF
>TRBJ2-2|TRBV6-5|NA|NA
TGTGCCAGCAGGAAAGGGGGGGTCGCCGGGGAGCTGTTTTTT
CASRKGGVAGELFF
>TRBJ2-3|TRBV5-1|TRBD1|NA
TGCGCCAGCAGCCGGGGACAGGGCCCTAGCACAGATACGCAGTATTTT
CASSRGQGPSTDTQYF
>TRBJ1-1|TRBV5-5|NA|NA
TGTGCCAGCAGCCTAACAAGGACGACTGAAGCTTTCTTT
CASSLTRTTEAFF
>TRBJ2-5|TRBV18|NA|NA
TGTGCCAGCTCACCAGGGGCAGCGGAGACCCAGTACTTC
CASSPGAAETQYF
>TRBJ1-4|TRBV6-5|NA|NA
TGTGCCAGCCGGCGGGCCCCTAAGGAAAAACTGTTTTTT
CASRRAPKEKLFF
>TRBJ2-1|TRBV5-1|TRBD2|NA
TGCGCCAGCAGCTTGGATCCTAGCGGGGGAGGTTATGAGCAGTTCTTC
CASSLDPSGGGYEQFF
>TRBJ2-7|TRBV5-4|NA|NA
TGTGCCAGCAGCCAGGACTACGAGCAGTACTTC
CASSQDYEQYF
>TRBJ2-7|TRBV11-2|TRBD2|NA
TGTGCCAGCAGCGCCGGGACTAGCGGGTACGAGCAGTACTTC
CASSAGTSGYEQYF
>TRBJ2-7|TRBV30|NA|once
TGTGCCTGGAGACTGGGGCGCCGGGCTGCCTACGAGCAGTACTTC
CAWRLGRRAAYEQYF
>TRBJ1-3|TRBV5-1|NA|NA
TGCGCCAGCAGCTTGGAGCCGGTAGGGAACACCATATATTTT
CASSLEPVGNTIYF
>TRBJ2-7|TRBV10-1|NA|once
TGCGCCAGAATTCTAACTAGCCCAAACGCCTACGAGCAGTACTTC
CARILTSPNAYEQYF
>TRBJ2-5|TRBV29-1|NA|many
TGCAGCGTTAACAGGCTTTTTGAGACCCAGTACTTC
CSVNRLFETQYF
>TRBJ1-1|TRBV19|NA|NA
TGTGCCAGTAGTATATCAGGGGTTAGCACTGAAGCTTTCTTT
CASSISGVSTEAFF
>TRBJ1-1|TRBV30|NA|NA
TGTGCCTGGAGCCCGGGGATGGCTGAAGCTTTCTTT
CAWSPGMAEAFF
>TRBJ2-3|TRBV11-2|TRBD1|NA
TGTGCCAGCAGGTTAGGGACAGCCACAGATACGCAGTATTTT
CASRLGTATDTQYF
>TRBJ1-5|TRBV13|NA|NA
TGTGCCAGCAGCCCTAGTTCTGACCGCGGCAATCAGCCCCAGCATTTT
CASSPSSDRGNQPQHF
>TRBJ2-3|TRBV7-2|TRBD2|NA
TGTGCCAGCAGCCATACCTCTAGCGGGGCCACAGATACGCAGTATTTT
CASSHTSSGATDTQYF
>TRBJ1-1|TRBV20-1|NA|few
TGCAGTGGACCCTACGATTTTGAAGCTTTCTTT
CSGPYDFEAFF
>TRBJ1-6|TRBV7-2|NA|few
TGTGCCAGCAGCTCACAGGGTAATTCACCCCTCCACTTT
CASSSQGNSPLHF